This record looks at one T cell receptor beta chain sequence and its context. Germline and junction disagree at one end, which may indicate a read error. The source of the sample is a study of molecular identifiers for immune sequencing clone quantification. TCRdb analysed the PCR reads with MiXCR anew, one entry per CDR3 protein. This repertoire shows hundreds of thousands of distinct CDR3 sequences, 25% found once; its top ten account for about 0.84%. Germline V gene sequence: CDR1 ENHRY, CDR2 SYGVKD. CDR3 length equals 14 residues. The rearrangement joins TRBV10-3 to TRBJ2-1; the D gene could be TRBD1 or TRBD2 (5 bases each). Sequenced material: naive CD8+ T cells from blood, with Jurkat cell RNA spiked in. Specified subset: FACS-sorted CD8+CD4-CCR7+CD45RA+ naive T cells. This sequence was found in a human donor in good health. Some libraries in this study had Jurkat cell RNA spiked in. The CDR3 DNA reads as TGTGCGATCAGTGAAGGGGTCTCGGGGAATGAGCAGTTCTTC. It encodes CAISEGVSGNEQFF.